The clone carrying this T cell receptor beta chain was counted ten times or more. Its target is not known. Every patient was untreated before thyroid surgery. The data were obtained in a study of metastatic and nonmetastatic thyroid tumors. Study details: Repertoires from malignant and benign thyroid patients were compared across blood and tumor or nodule tissue.

Methods used by the authors: A classifier for distant metastasis in papillary thyroid cancer was constructed using CDR3 differences observed across clinicopathological groups. TCRdb re-called clones via MiXCR from the PCR reads. None of the V and J calls come from the authors' own analysis; TCRdb made them. This sample has fewer than 20,000 clones, with around a fifth found just once. Germline CDR1 and CDR2: MRHNA and SNTAGT. Trimming removed 6 bases at V and 5 bases at J, with 12 bases between. CDR3 length: 13 amino acids. Broader study findings: Within blood and tumor, benign nodules reportedly had significantly lower TCR beta diversity than malignant thyroid tumors did.

This rearrangement joins TRBV6-4 to TRBJ2-3; D tentatively fits TRBD1 or TRBD2 (5 bases each). This sequence originates from a female donor with papillary thyroid cancer or a benign thyroid nodule (not recorded which). Some clones in this sample may be carry-over from other donors' samples. The sequenced sample consisted of tumor tissue. The chain's CDR3 is CASRAVGVDTQYF. The CDR3 DNA is TGTGCCAGCAGGGCTGTGGGGGTAGATACGCAGTATTTT.